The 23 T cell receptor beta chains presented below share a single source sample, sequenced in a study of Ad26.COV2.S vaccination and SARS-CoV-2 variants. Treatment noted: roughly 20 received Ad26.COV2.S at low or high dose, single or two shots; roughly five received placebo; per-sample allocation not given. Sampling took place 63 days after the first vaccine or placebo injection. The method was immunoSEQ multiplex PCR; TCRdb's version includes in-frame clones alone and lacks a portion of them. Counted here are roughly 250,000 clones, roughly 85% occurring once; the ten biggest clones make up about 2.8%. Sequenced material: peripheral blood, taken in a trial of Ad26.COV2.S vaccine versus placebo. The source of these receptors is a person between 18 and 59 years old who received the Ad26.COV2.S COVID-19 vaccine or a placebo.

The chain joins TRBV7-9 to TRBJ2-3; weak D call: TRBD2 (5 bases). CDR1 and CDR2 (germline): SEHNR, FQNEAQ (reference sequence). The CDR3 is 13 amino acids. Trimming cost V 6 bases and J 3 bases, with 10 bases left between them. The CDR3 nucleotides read TGTGCCAGCAGGCTGCGGGTAACAGATACGCAGTATTTT. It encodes CASRLRVTDTQYF.

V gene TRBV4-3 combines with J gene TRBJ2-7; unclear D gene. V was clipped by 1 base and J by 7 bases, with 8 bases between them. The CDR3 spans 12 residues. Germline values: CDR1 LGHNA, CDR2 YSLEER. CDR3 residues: CASSQGMREQYV. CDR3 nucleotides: TGCGCCAGCAGCCAAGGGATGAGAGAGCAGTACGTC.

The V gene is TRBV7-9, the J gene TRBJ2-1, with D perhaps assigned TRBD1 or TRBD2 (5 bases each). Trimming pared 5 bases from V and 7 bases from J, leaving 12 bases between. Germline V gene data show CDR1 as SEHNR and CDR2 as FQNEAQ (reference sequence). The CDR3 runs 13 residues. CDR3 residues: CASSPGRGNEQFF. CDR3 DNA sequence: TGTGCCAGCAGCCCGGGACGTGGGAATGAGCAGTTCTTC.

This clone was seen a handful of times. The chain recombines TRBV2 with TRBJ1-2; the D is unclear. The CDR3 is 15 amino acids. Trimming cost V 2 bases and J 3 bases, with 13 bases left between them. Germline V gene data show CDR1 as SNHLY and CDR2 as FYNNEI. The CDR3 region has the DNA TGTGCCAGCAGTGAATCCGAAACTGCCTACTATGGCTACACCTTC. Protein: CASSESETAYYGYTF.

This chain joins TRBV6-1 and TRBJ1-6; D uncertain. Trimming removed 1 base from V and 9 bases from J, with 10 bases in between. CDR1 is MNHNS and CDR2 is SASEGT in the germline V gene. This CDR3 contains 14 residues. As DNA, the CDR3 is TGTGCCAGCAGTGAAGTACAGACGCGTTCACCCCTCCACTTT. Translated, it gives CASSEVQTRSPLHF.

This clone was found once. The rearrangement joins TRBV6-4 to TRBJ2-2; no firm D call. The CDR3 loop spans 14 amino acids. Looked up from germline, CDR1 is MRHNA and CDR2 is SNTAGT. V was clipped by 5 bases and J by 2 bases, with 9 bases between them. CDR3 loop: CASSSDGNTGELFF. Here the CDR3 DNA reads TGTGCCAGCAGTTCGGACGGAAACACCGGGGAGCTGTTTTTT.

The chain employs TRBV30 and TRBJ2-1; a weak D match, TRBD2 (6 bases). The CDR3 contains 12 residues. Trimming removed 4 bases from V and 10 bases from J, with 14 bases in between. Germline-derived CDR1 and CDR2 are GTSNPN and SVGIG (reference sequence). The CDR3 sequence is CAWTLGGYEQFF. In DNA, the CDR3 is TGTGCCTGGACCCTGGGGGGATACGAGCAGTTCTTC. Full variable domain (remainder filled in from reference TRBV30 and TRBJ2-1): SQTIHQWPATLVQPVGSPLSLECTVEGTSNPNLYWYRQAAGRGLQLLFYSVGIGQISSEVPQNLSASRPQDRQFILSSKKLLLSDSGFYLCAWTLGGYEQFFGPGTRLTVL.

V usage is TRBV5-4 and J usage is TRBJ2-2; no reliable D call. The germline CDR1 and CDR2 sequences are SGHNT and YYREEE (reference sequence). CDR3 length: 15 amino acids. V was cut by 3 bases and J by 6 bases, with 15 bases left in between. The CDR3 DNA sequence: TGTGCCAGCAGCTCGTGGCCGGGCCTGGCCGGGGAGCTGTTTTTT. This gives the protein CASSSWPGLAGELFF. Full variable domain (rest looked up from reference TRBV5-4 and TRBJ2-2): ETGVTQSPTHLIKTRGQQVTLRCSSQSGHNTVSWYQQALGQGPQFIFQYYREEENGRGNFPPRFSGLQFPNYSSELNVNALELDDSALYLCASSSWPGLAGELFFGEGSRLTVL.

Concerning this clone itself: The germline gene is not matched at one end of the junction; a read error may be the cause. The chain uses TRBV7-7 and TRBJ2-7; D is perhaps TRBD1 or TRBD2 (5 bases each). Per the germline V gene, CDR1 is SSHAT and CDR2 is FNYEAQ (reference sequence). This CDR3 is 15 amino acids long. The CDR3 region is CASSQDWDDSYEQYF. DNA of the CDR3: TGTGCTAGCAGCCAAGACTGGGACGACTCCTACGAGCAGTACTTC.

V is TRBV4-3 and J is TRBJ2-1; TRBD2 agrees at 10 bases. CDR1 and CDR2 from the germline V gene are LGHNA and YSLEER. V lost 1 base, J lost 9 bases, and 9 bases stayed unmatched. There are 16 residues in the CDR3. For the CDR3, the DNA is TGCGCCAGCAGCCAAGGGTCTAGCGGGAGAACTAGTGAGCAGTTCTTC. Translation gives CASSQGSSGRTSEQFF.

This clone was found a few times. The CDR3 DNA reads TGTGCCAGCAGTACCTCCTCTAGCGGGAGACGGGACAATGAGCAGTTCTTC. Translation gives CASSTSSSGRRDNEQFF. The chain recombines TRBV6-2 or TRBV6-3 with TRBJ2-1, with 10 positions matching TRBD2. V shed 5 bases, J shed 5 bases, and the junction held 12 bases outside the gene matches. The CDR3 is made up of 17 amino acids. Germline V gene lookup returns CDR1 MNHEY and CDR2 SVGEGT.

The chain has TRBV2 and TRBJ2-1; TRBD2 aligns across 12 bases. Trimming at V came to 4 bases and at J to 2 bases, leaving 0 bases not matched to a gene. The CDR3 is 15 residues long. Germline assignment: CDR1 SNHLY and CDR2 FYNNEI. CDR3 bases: TGTGCCAGCAGTGGACTAGCGGGGGCCTACAATGAGCAGTTCTTC. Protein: CASSGLAGAYNEQFF.

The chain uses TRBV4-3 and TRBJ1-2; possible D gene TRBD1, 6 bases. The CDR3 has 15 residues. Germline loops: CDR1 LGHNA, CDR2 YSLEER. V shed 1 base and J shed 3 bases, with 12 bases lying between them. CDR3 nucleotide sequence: TGCGCCAGCAGCCAAGGGACAGCGGGACACTATGGCTACACCTTC. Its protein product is CASSQGTAGHYGYTF.

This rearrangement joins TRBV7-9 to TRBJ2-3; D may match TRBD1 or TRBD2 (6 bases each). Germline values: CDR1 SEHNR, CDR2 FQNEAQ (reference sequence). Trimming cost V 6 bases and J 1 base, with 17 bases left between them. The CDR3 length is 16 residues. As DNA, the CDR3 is TGTGCCAGCAGGAACGCTGGGGGCGGGGGCACAGATACGCAGTATTTT. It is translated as CASRNAGGGGTDTQYF.

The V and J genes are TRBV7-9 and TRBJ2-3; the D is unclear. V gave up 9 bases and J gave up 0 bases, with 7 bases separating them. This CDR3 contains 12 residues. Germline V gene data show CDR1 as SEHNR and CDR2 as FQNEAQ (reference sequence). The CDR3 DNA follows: TGTGCCAGTGCTACAAGCACAGATACGCAGTATTTT. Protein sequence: CASATSTDTQYF.

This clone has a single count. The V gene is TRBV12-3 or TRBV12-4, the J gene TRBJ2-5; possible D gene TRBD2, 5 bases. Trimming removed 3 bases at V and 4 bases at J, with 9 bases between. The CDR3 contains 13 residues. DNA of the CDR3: TGTGCCAGCAGTTTTGCCCGGGGAGAGACCCAGTACTTC. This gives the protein CASSFARGETQYF.

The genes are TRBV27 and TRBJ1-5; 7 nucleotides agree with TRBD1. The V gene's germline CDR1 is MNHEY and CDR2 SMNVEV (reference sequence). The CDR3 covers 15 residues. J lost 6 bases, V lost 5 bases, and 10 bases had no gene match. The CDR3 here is CASSAAQGKVQPQHF. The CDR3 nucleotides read TGTGCCAGCAGTGCGGCACAGGGGAAGGTTCAGCCCCAGCATTTT.

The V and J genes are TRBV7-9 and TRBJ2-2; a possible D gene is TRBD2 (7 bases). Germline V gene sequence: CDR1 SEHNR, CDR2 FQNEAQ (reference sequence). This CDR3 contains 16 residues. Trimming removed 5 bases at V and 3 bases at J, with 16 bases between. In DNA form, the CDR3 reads TGTGCCAGCAGCCCCAAGGGGGGGCAGGACACCGGGGAGCTGTTTTTT. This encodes CASSPKGGQDTGELFF. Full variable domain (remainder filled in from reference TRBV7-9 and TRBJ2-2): DTGVSQNPRHKITKRGQNVTFRCDPISEHNRLYWYRQTLGQGPEFLTYFQNEAQLEKSRLLSDRFSAERPKGSFSTLEIQRTEQGDSAMYLCASSPKGGQDTGELFFGEGSRLTVL.

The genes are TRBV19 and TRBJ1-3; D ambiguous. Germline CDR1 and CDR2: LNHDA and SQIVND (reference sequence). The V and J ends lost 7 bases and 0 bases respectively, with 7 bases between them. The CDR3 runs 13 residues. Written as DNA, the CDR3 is TGTGCCAGTAAAAAGTTCTCTGGAAACACCATATATTTT. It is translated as CASKKFSGNTIYF.

The CDR3 DNA reads TGTGCCAGCTCCGAGGCGGGGGTTAAGGAGCAGTTCTTC. It codes for CASSEAGVKEQFF. The gene calls are TRBV18 and TRBJ2-1, with 7 bases matching TRBD2. J was trimmed by 10 bases and V by 6 bases; bases with no gene match: 9. This CDR3 comprises 13 residues. CDR1 and CDR2 from the germline V gene are KGHSH and LQKENI.

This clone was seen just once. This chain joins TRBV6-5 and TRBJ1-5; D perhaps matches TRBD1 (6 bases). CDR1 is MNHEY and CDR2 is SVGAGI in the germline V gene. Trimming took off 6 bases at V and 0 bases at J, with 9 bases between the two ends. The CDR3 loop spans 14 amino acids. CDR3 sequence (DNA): TGTGCCAGCAGAAGGACAGCTAGCAATCAGCCCCAGCATTTT. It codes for CASRRTASNQPQHF.

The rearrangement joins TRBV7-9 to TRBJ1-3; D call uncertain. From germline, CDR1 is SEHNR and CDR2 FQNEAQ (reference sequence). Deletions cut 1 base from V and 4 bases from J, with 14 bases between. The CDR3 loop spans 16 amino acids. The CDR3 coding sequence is TGTGCCAGCAGCTTAGGCGTCAATCCGGGAGGAAACACCATATATTTT. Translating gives CASSLGVNPGGNTIYF.

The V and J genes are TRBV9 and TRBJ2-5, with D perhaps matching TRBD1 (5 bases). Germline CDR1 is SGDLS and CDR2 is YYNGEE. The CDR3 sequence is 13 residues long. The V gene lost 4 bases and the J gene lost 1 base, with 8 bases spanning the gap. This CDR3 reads CASSRQFQETQYF. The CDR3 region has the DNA TGTGCCAGCAGCAGACAGTTCCAAGAGACCCAGTACTTC. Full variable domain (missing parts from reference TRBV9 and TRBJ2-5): DSGVTQTPKHLITATGQRVTLRCSPRSGDLSVYWYQQSLDQGLQFLIQYYNGEERAKGNILERFSAQQFPDLHSELNLSSLELGDSALYFCASSRQFQETQYFGPGTRLLVL.